A single sample gave rise to the 5 T cell receptor beta chains below, sequenced in a study of blood T cell repertoires in COVID-19. Sequenced by immunoSEQ multiplex PCR; TCRdb stores in-frame clones only, minus some. The profile shows tens of thousands of clones, roughly 87% of them singletons. The specimen sequenced was peripheral blood. The receptors were sampled from a man aged 50 or older with COVID-19, enrolled during active disease.

V is TRBV30 and J is TRBJ2-1; D is uncertain. The CDR3 sequence is 13 residues long. V gave up 0 bases and J gave up 7 bases, with 10 bases separating them. CDR1 and CDR2 from the germline V gene are GTSNPN and SVGIG (reference sequence). This CDR3 is CAWSVGPGNEQFF. The CDR3, as DNA: TGTGCCTGGAGTGTAGGTCCCGGGAATGAGCAGTTCTTC.

The rearrangement uses TRBV29-1 and TRBJ1-2; 12 bases match TRBD1. Looked up from germline, CDR1 is SQVTM and CDR2 is ANQGSEA. The CDR3 sequence is 14 residues long. V lost 4 bases, J lost 4 bases, and 4 bases stayed unmatched. CDR3 protein: CSVAGTGGGYGYTF. Written as DNA, the CDR3 is TGCAGCGTTGCCGGGACAGGGGGCGGCTATGGCTACACCTTC.

This chain connects TRBV30 to TRBJ2-2; 9 bases agree with TRBD2. J gave up 3 bases and V 4 bases, and 3 bases lay outside the gene matches. Germline values: CDR1 GTSNPN, CDR2 SVGIG (reference sequence). This CDR3 has 14 residues. The CDR3 region is CAWTGLADTGELFF. In DNA form, the CDR3 reads TGTGCCTGGACGGGACTAGCCGACACCGGGGAGCTGTTTTTT.

This clone came up a few times. The chain combines TRBV27 with TRBJ2-3, with TRBD2 matching over 7 bases. From germline, CDR1 is MNHEY and CDR2 SMNVEV (reference sequence). This CDR3 is built from 16 residues. The V segment lost 4 bases and the J segment 0 bases; nucleotides outside the gene matches: 7. The CDR3 DNA is TGTGCCAGCAGTTCCCGGGAGGTAACTAGCACAGATACGCAGTATTTT. Its translation: CASSSREVTSTDTQYF.

This chain uses TRBV7-3 with TRBJ2-7, with a possible D match to TRBD2 (7 bases). Trimming removed 2 bases at V and 4 bases at J, with 15 bases between. This CDR3 region has 15 residues. The germline gives CDR1 SGHTA, CDR2 FQGTGA. In nucleotides, the CDR3 is TGTGCCAGCAGCTTAGTCGGGGGGCCTAAGTACGAGCAGTACTTC. Translation gives CASSLVGGPKYEQYF.